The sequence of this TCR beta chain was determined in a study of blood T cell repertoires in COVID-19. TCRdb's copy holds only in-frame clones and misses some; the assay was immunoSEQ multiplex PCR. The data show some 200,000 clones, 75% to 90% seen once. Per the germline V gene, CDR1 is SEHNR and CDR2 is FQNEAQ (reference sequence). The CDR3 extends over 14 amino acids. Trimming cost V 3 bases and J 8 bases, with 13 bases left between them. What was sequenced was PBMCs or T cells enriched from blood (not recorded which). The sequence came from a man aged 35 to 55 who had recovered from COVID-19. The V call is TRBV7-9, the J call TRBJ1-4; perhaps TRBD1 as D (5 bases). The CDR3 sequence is CASSLGGAGEKLFF. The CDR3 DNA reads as TGTGCCAGCAGCTTGGGAGGGGCGGGAGAAAAACTGTTTTTT.